This TCR beta chain is from a study of blood T cell repertoires in COVID-19. Assay used: immunoSEQ multiplex PCR; TCRdb lists only in-frame clones, some missing. The table includes approximately 210,000 clones, about nine tenths detected once. The CDR3 totals 15 residues. Germline V gene lookup returns CDR1 SEHNR and CDR2 FQNEAQ (reference sequence). Trimming cost V 3 bases and J 0 bases; bases outside gene matches: 1. The genes are TRBV7-9 and TRBJ1-5; TRBD1 matches at 8 bases. The specimen sequenced was PBMCs or T cells enriched from blood (not recorded which). This sequence originates from a man aged 30 to 39 in a cohort exposed to, infected with or recovered from COVID-19 (not recorded which). In nucleotides, the CDR3 is TGTGCCAGCAGCTTCGACAGGGGTAGCAATCAGCCCCAGCATTTT. This gives the protein CASSFDRGSNQPQHF.